These T cell receptor beta chains were read from a single sample in a study of type 1 regulatory T cells. Their antigen targets remain unknown. TCRdb re-derived calls from the reads in MiXCR, one entry per CDR3 protein. The sample yields about 62,000 distinct CDR3 sequences, less than 65% seen once. The sequencing input was cultured non-Tr1 T cells, either the whole culture or a sorted T cell fraction (not recorded which). These receptors were taken from a human donor in good health. The CDR3 runs from the conserved cysteine through the conserved F or W. A D gene is named only where the DNA matches it firmly. A row's size may be missing; if present it is once, few, many or a size class.

v_call	j_call	d_call	clone_size	cdr3_nt	cdr3_aa
TRBV15	TRBJ2-2	.	.	TGTGCCACCAGCAGAGGGGAAGACGGGGAGCTGTTTTTT	CATSRGEDGELFF
TRBV5-1	TRBJ2-2	.	few	TGCGCCAGCGGGATAGGGTTGCCCGGGGAGCTGTTTTTT	CASGIGLPGELFF
TRBV12-3/TRBV12-4	TRBJ2-4	TRBD1	.	TGTGCCAGCAGTTTAGCCGCAGGGGGCAAAAACATTCAGTACTTC	CASSLAAGGKNIQYF
TRBV7-9	TRBJ2-5	.	.	TGTGCCAGCAGCTTAGCGAACAGCCAAGAGACCCAGTACTTC	CASSLANSQETQYF
TRBV12-3/TRBV12-4	TRBJ2-7	.	.	TGTGCCAGCAGACAGTCCTACGAGCAGTACTTC	CASRQSYEQYF
TRBV7-2	TRBJ2-7	TRBD1	.	TGTGCCAGCAGCCCAGGGACAGGGCTACCCTACGAGCAGTACTTC	CASSPGTGLPYEQYF
TRBV27	TRBJ1-5	.	.	TGTGCCAGCAGTCCCACCTATAGCAATCAGCCCCAGCATTTT	CASSPTYSNQPQHF
TRBV25-1	TRBJ2-7	TRBD2	.	TGTGCCAGCAGTGAATATCTGGCGGGAGCTGGTCACGAGCAGTACTTC	CASSEYLAGAGHEQYF
TRBV19	TRBJ2-5	.	.	TGTGCCAGTAGCCCATCCAATCAGGGAAGGCAAGAGACCCAGTACTTC	CASSPSNQGRQETQYF
TRBV28	TRBJ2-7	.	few	TGTGCCAGCACCCAAACAGGGATCTCCAACTACGAGCAGTACTTC	CASTQTGISNYEQYF
TRBV19	TRBJ1-1	.	.	TGTGCCAGTAGTGACAGTAGACATACTGAAGCTTTCTTT	CASSDSRHTEAFF
TRBV7-8	TRBJ1-6	TRBD1	.	TGTGCCAGCAGCTTAGACTGGACAGGATATAATTCACCCCTCCACTTT	CASSLDWTGYNSPLHF
TRBV5-1	TRBJ2-7	TRBD1	.	TGCGCCAGCAAAACCCCCCGGACAGGAGCACACTACGAGCAGTACTTC	CASKTPRTGAHYEQYF
TRBV5-1	TRBJ2-7	.	.	TGCGCCAGCAGCGTCGACAGCCCCTACGAGCAGTACTTC	CASSVDSPYEQYF
TRBV6-2/TRBV6-3	TRBJ2-1	TRBD1	.	TGTGCCAGCAGACCCCACGCCGGGACAGGAAACAATGAGCAGTTCTTC	CASRPHAGTGNNEQFF
TRBV9	TRBJ1-1	.	few	TGTGCCAGCAGCCCAGGCGTAAGGACAATGAACACTGAAGCTTTCTTT	CASSPGVRTMNTEAFF
TRBV27	TRBJ2-2	.	.	TGTGCCAGCAGACTGGGGGCGAACACCGGGGAGCTGTTTTTT	CASRLGANTGELFF
TRBV30	TRBJ1-1	TRBD1	.	TGTGCCTGGAGGGACAGGAGGCGAAACACTGAAGCTTTCTTT	CAWRDRRRNTEAFF
TRBV12-3/TRBV12-4	TRBJ1-2	TRBD1	.	TGTGCCACCGCGGGACAGGGATTCTATGGCTACACCTTC	CATAGQGFYGYTF